The 13 T cell receptor beta chains below come from one sample, sequenced in a study of vaccination and CD4 T cells after COVID-19. Their antigens remain unidentified. Once obtained from cultured CD4+ T cells, the DNA was sequenced using the Oncomine TCR Beta short-read assay. TCRdb reanalysed the PCR reads using MiXCR and keeps one entry per CDR3 protein. The sample contains around 26,000 distinct CDR3 sequences, 40% to 50% of which appear only once. As to treatment: roughly 10-day PBMC culture with coronavirus spike peptide pools or control peptides (ViraFEST assay). Sequencing input: CD4+ T cells from blood, cultured in vitro. These TCRs come from a human donor who had recovered from COVID-19.

V and J are TRBV18 and TRBJ1-6; D is undetermined. With 3 bases removed from V and 8 bases from J, the gap between germline ends came to 8 bases. CDR1 KGHSH and CDR2 LQKENI come from the germline V gene. The CDR3 runs to 13 residues. Here the CDR3 reads CASSPNSDSPLHF. The CDR3 DNA sequence: TGTGCCAGCTCACCGAACTCGGATTCACCCCTCCACTTT.

The chain uses TRBV6-1 and TRBJ2-2; 8 nucleotides agree with TRBD1. After removal of 6 bases from V and 4 bases from J, the junction contained 10 bases not matched to a gene. Germline V CDR1 and CDR2: MNHNS, SASEGT. CDR3 length: 16 residues. CDR3 protein: CASSLGQGGVTGELFF. The DNA of the CDR3 is TGTGCCAGCAGCCTCGGACAGGGTGGCGTCACCGGGGAGCTGTTTTTT.

The CDR3 bases are TGTGCCAGCAGTGAACCGGGACAGGGTTGGACTGAAGCTTTCTTT. This codes for CASSEPGQGWTEAFF. The chain has TRBV5-5 and TRBJ1-1, with TRBD1 matching over 9 bases. The CDR3 extends over 15 amino acids. Germline CDR1 reads SGHKS; CDR2 reads YYEKEE (reference sequence). The V and J ends lost 5 bases and 5 bases, in that order; junction bases with no gene match: 10.

This chain joins TRBV20-1 and TRBJ1-1; D gene uncertain. The CDR3 has 15 residues. Per the germline V gene, CDR1 is DFQATT and CDR2 is SNEGSKA (reference sequence). The CDR3 nucleotides read TGCAGCCCCCGGTGGGCCGGGAGGTCCTACACTGAAGCTTTCTTT. Its protein is CSPRWAGRSYTEAFF.

The chain combines TRBV6-2 or TRBV6-3 with TRBJ2-7; D not certain. Germline CDR1 reads MNHEY; CDR2 reads SVGEGT. The CDR3 sequence is 11 residues long. V shed 6 bases and J shed 6 bases, with 9 bases lying between them. In DNA form, the CDR3 reads TGTGCCAGCAGGGCCTACATCGAGCAGTACTTC. Protein product: CASRAYIEQYF.

This clonotype showed up just a few times. The chain couples TRBV10-1 to TRBJ2-6; D uncertain. Deletions cut 0 bases from V and 4 bases from J, with 7 bases between. Germline V CDR1 and CDR2: WNHNN, SYGVQD (reference sequence). The CDR3 is 15 amino acids. The DNA for the CDR3 is TGCGCCAGCAGTGAGTCAGGGAACGGGGCCAACGTCCTGACTTTC. This codes for CASSESGNGANVLTF.

This clonotype was counted a few times. The rearrangement joins TRBV28 to TRBJ2-3, with D perhaps matching TRBD1 (5 bases). V was trimmed by 4 bases and J by 6 bases, leaving 8 bases between them. The CDR3 runs 12 residues. The V gene's germline CDR1 is MDHEN and CDR2 SYDVKM. CDR3 nucleotides: TGTGCCAGCAGTTCAGGGTACGATACGCAGTATTTT. Translated: CASSSGYDTQYF.

There are a few counts of this clonotype. The rearrangement uses TRBV12-3 or TRBV12-4 and TRBJ1-2, with TRBD1 identical over 7 bases. V was clipped by 3 bases and J by 8 bases; unmatched bases: 12. The CDR3 sequence is 15 residues long. The CDR3 loop reads CASSLALTGFDGYTF. The CDR3 region has the DNA TGTGCCAGCAGTTTGGCTTTGACAGGGTTTGACGGCTACACCTTC.

This clonotype turned up a few times. The chain has TRBV20-1 and TRBJ1-5; the match to TRBD1 covers 10 bases. The V and J ends lost 0 bases and 7 bases, in that order; junction bases with no gene match: 9. Germline V CDR1 and CDR2: DFQATT, SNEGSKA (reference sequence). The CDR3 covers 16 residues. The CDR3 sequence is CSARENRDRGGQPQHF. The CDR3 region has the DNA TGCAGTGCTAGAGAGAACCGGGACAGGGGAGGGCAGCCCCAGCATTTT.

The rearrangement links TRBV6-5 to TRBJ2-1; D is perhaps TRBD1 (6 bases). Germline CDR1 reads MNHEY; CDR2 reads SVGAGI. The CDR3 length is 15 residues. V shed 0 bases and J shed 14 bases, with 20 bases lying between them. The CDR3 here is CASSYSYGQGMVKFF. The CDR3 DNA is TGTGCCAGCAGTTACTCTTACGGGCAGGGGATGGTGAAGTTCTTC.

This chain connects TRBV15 to TRBJ2-5; 7 nucleotides match TRBD2. This CDR3 contains 17 residues. The ends lost 0 bases at V and 7 bases at J; junction bases unmatched: 14. Germline loops: CDR1 LNHNV, CDR2 YYDKDF (reference sequence). CDR3 protein: CATSRDQPYSGLGTQYF. The CDR3 nucleotides are TGTGCCACCAGCAGAGATCAGCCTTATAGCGGGTTGGGGACCCAGTACTTC.

This clonotype is a singleton in its sample. The chain has TRBV4-3 and TRBJ2-7, with a possible D match to TRBD2 (5 bases). Per germline, CDR1 LGHNA and CDR2 YSLEER. Trimming took 0 bases from V and 4 from J, leaving 16 bases between them. This CDR3 is built from 16 residues. The DNA of the CDR3 is TGCGCCAGCAGCCAAGATAAGGACTCAGGACTGTACGAGCAGTACTTC. Translating it yields CASSQDKDSGLYEQYF.

J is TRBJ1-3 and V is TRBV21-1. TRBV21-1 is tagged as a pseudogene. CDR3 size: 15 residues. CDR3 nucleotides: TGTGCCAGCAGCTCCCGCAGGGCTGGTGGAAACACCATATATTTT. It translates to CASSSRRAGGNTIYF.